What follows are 13 T cell receptor beta chains derived from one specimen sequenced in a study of T-cell reconstitution after alpha-beta-depleted transplantation in children. A library of TCRbeta sequences, prepared with unique molecular identifiers, was generated. TCRdb re-derived calls from the PCR reads in MiXCR, one entry per CDR3 protein. The profile covers under 100,000 distinct CDR3 sequences, with 15% to 19% appearing a single time and about 19% taken by the ten largest. Sequences were derived from PBMCs, mostly from graft donor cells, sampled 180 days after TCRalphabeta/CD19-depleted stem cell transplant. The receptor source for this set is a male patient aged 2 to 9 who had a stem cell transplant for acute lymphoblastic leukemia, so the T cells may come from the graft donor.

The chain employs TRBV28 and TRBJ2-5; tentatively, D is TRBD1 (7 bases). The CDR3 has 13 residues. The V end was cut by 5 bases, the J end by 13 bases, with 20 bases between. Germline-derived CDR1 and CDR2 are MDHEN and SYDVKM. CDR3 sequence: CASSPKGQRVGYF. The CDR3 nucleotides read TGTGCCAGCAGTCCGAAGGGACAGCGGGTGGGGTACTTC.

On this clonotype: Since a much larger clone is just one base distant, this may be a read error. The J gene is TRBJ1-2, the V gene TRBV4-2, with D tentatively TRBD1 (6 bases). The CDR3 extends over 14 amino acids. V dropped 0 bases and J dropped 5 bases, with 10 bases sitting between them. Germline V lookup: CDR1 LGHNA, CDR2 YNFKEQ. The CDR3 region is CASSQEGGMYGYTF. CDR3 bases: TGTGCCAGCAGCCAAGAAGGGGGTATGTATGGCTACACCTTC.

This clonotype appeared a few times. The genes are TRBV5-1 and TRBJ1-2; possibly TRBD1 for D (5 bases). The CDR3 has 18 amino acids. Per germline, CDR1 SGHRS and CDR2 YFSETQ. The ends were cut back, 0 bases at V and 1 base at J, with 19 bases in the middle. CDR3 region: CASSLARDPFSGNYGYTF. CDR3 coding DNA: TGCGCCAGCAGCTTGGCCCGGGACCCTTTCTCGGGTAACTATGGCTACACCTTC.

The chain joins TRBV7-7 to TRBJ2-2; tentative D call: TRBD2 (5 bases). Germline loops: CDR1 SSHAT, CDR2 FNYEAQ (reference sequence). V lost 4 bases, J lost 5 bases, and 14 bases lay in between. CDR3 length equals 15 residues. The CDR3, as DNA: TGTGCCAGCAGCTCCAAAGAGGGCGTAACCGGGGAGCTGTTTTTT. Encoded protein: CASSSKEGVTGELFF. Together with reference TRBV7-7 and TRBJ2-2, the CDR3 gives the full variable domain: GAGVSQSPRYKVTKRGQDVTLRCDPISSHATLYWYQQALGQGPEFLTYFNYEAQPDKSGLPSDRFSAERPEGSISTLTIQRTEQRDSAMYRCASSSKEGVTGELFFGEGSRLTVL.

The CDR3: CASTNVGRATNEKLFF. CDR3 coding DNA: TGTGCCAGTACCAATGTCGGGAGGGCAACTAATGAAAAACTGTTTTTT. The genes are TRBV19 and TRBJ1-4; D uncertain. The germline V gene has CDR1 LNHDA and CDR2 SQIVND (reference sequence). The CDR3 has 16 residues. V dropped 7 bases and J dropped 0 bases, with 15 bases sitting between them.

V usage is TRBV11-2 and J usage is TRBJ2-2; 15 positions match TRBD2. The V segment lost 2 bases and the J segment 4 bases; nucleotides outside the gene matches: 14. CDR3 length: 21 amino acids. CDR1 SGHAT and CDR2 FQNNGV come from the germline V gene. CDR3 coding DNA: TGTGCCAGCAGCTTATGGCCCCGAGGACTAGCGGGGGGGCCTGGCACCGGGGAGCTGTTTTTT. Translated: CASSLWPRGLAGGPGTGELFF.

The V and J genes are TRBV19 and TRBJ2-2, with a possible D match to TRBD1 (6 bases). Germline V gene data show CDR1 as LNHDA and CDR2 as SQIVND (reference sequence). The CDR3 loop spans 15 amino acids. The V and J ends lost 3 bases and 7 bases respectively, with 15 bases between them. The CDR3 reads CASSIRTGPNGELFF. The CDR3 DNA reads TGTGCCAGTAGTATCCGAACAGGGCCCAACGGGGAGCTGTTTTTT.

This clonotype was seen many times. This chain uses TRBV5-4 with TRBJ2-7; TRBD2 matches at 15 bases. From germline, CDR1 is SGHNT and CDR2 YYREEE (reference sequence). V lost 4 bases to trimming and J lost 2 bases; unmatched junction nucleotides: 7. The CDR3 runs to 17 residues. In DNA form, the CDR3 reads TGTGCCAGCAGCCCCGGACTAGCGGGGGGGCCGACCTACGAGCAGTACTTC. Its protein is CASSPGLAGGPTYEQYF.

CDR3 nucleotide sequence: TGTGCCAGCAGAGAGACTGGGAAAGAGACCCAGTACTTC. It codes for CASRETGKETQYF. The chain is built from TRBV6-1 and TRBJ2-5; no clear D. Germline lookup yields CDR1 MNHNS and CDR2 SASEGT. Trimming took 6 bases from V and 3 from J, leaving 11 bases between them. CDR3 length: 13 residues.

This clonotype was picked up a small number of times. CDR3 region: CSARGFTGDSSTGELFF. The CDR3, as DNA: TGCAGTGCTAGGGGTTTCACAGGGGACTCCTCCACCGGGGAGCTGTTTTTT. The chain uses TRBV20-1 and TRBJ2-2; D is perhaps TRBD1 (7 bases). Trimming pared 3 bases from V and 4 bases from J, leaving 21 bases between. This CDR3 comprises 17 residues. The germline CDR1 and CDR2 sequences are DFQATT and SNEGSKA (reference sequence).

This clonotype was observed a handful of times. The CDR3 reads CASRSGPDREQYF. The CDR3 coding sequence is TGTGCCAGCAGAAGCGGCCCAGACAGGGAGCAGTACTTC. The chain combines TRBV6-6 with TRBJ2-7, with a weak D call TRBD1 (6 bases). CDR3 length: 13 amino acids. V lost 6 bases to trimming and J lost 7 bases, with 16 bases between them. CDR1 is MNHNY and CDR2 is SVGAGI in the germline V gene (reference sequence).

The rearrangement joins TRBV10-2 to TRBJ1-1; perhaps TRBD1 as D (6 bases). V gave up 4 bases and J gave up 10 bases, with 13 bases separating them. Germline V gene data show CDR1 as WSHSY and CDR2 as SAAADI. This CDR3 comprises 12 residues. CDR3 in amino acids: CASSAPGQRAFF. In DNA, the CDR3 is TGCGCCAGCAGTGCCCCTGGACAGCGAGCTTTCTTT.

This clonotype has more than one count but fewer than ten. The rearrangement joins TRBV7-2 to TRBJ2-3, with D maybe TRBD2 (6 bases). This CDR3 has 12 residues. The V gene lost 5 bases and the J gene lost 6 bases, with 9 bases spanning the gap. The germline CDR1 and CDR2 sequences are SGHTA and FQGNSA. This CDR3 reads CASSGGGDTQYF. The CDR3 DNA reads as TGTGCCAGCAGCGGAGGAGGGGATACGCAGTATTTT.